This is a list of T cell receptor beta chains from one sample in a study of monozygotic twins with inflammatory bowel disease. TCRdb re-called the 5' RACE reads and catalogs CDR3 proteins one per entry, DNA excluded. In all, the sample yields 200,000 to 250,000 distinct CDR3 sequences. The source material was blood. These receptors were taken from a human donor with ulcerative colitis or Crohn's disease, or a healthy co-twin of an affected twin (not recorded which). Each CDR3 is given with its conserved first and last residue.

TRBV4-1	TRBJ2-7	CASSQGETRTYEQYF
TRBV7-3	TRBJ2-3	CASSLKPSVGTSGRWTDTQYF
TRBV19	TRBJ1-2	CASRGGNYGYTF
TRBV7-9	TRBJ2-5	CASSLVQGRETQYF
TRBV11-2	TRBJ1-2	CASSSPGLHAGLHLREHGYTF
TRBV12-3/TRBV12-4	TRBJ1-5	CASSIRTGYNQPQHF
TRBV3-1	TRBJ1-5	CASSPMTGRPQHF
TRBV7-9	TRBJ2-2	CASSLGQGAPGELFF
TRBV7-9	TRBJ2-2	CASSLTGMNTGELFF
TRBV5-1	TRBJ1-4	CASASTGPNEKLFF
TRBV6-2/TRBV6-3	TRBJ2-6	CASSPGPRSGGANVLTF
TRBV7-9	TRBJ1-5	CASSSWDSGEDQPQHF
TRBV27	TRBJ1-1	CASSSGPEAFF
TRBV5-1	TRBJ1-2	CASSDGQAPNYGYTF
TRBV7-2	TRBJ2-3	CASSSGQGTDTQYF
TRBV29-1	TRBJ2-7	CSVRAGDSYEQYF
TRBV5-1	TRBJ2-5	CASSPQGRKETQYF
TRBV27	TRBJ1-2	CASSPRGLVGNYGYTF
TRBV5-1	TRBJ1-1	CASSPKWREGEAFF
TRBV27	TRBJ1-1	CASSSSRRGNTEAFF
TRBV5-1	TRBJ2-1	CASSLAGGDGEQFF
TRBV30	TRBJ1-3	CAWISSGNTIYF
TRBV6-1	TRBJ2-7	CAGGLGFYEQYF
TRBV19	TRBJ1-1	CASSPRPTGMNTEAFF